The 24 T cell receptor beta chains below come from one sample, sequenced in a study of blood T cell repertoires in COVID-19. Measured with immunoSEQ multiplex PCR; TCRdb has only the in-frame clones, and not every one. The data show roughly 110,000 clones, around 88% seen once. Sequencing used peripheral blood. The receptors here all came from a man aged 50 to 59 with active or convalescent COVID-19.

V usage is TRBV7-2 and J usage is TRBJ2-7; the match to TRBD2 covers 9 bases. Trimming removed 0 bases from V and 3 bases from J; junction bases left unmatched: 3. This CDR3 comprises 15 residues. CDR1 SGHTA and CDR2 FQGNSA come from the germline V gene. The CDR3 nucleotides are TGTGCCAGCAGCTTAGCTAGCGGGAGACACTACGAGCAGTACTTC. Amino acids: CASSLASGRHYEQYF.

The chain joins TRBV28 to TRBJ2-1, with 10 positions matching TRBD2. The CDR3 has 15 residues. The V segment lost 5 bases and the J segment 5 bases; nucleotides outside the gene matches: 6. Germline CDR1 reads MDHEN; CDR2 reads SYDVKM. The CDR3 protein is CASSPLAGANNEQFF. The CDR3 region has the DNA TGTGCCAGCAGTCCCCTAGCGGGAGCCAACAATGAGCAGTTCTTC.

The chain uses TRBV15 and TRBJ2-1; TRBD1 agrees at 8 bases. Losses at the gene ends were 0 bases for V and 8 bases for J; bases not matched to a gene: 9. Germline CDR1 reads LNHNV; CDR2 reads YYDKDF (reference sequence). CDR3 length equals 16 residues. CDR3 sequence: CATSRDGAGGIDEQFF. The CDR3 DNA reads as TGTGCCACCAGCAGAGATGGGGCAGGGGGCATCGATGAGCAGTTCTTC.

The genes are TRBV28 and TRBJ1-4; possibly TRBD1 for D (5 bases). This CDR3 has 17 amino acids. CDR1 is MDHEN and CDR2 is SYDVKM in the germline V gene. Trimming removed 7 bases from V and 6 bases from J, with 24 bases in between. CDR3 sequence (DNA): TGTGCCAGCATCCAGGGAGGGTCTGGGGATCAACATGAAAAACTGTTTTTT. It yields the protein CASIQGGSGDQHEKLFF.

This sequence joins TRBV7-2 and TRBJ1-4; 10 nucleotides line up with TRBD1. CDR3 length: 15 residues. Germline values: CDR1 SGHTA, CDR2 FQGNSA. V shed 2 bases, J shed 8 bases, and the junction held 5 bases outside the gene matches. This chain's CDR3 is CASSLHGTGEEKLFF. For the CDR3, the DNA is TGTGCCAGCAGCTTACACGGGACAGGGGAGGAAAAACTGTTTTTT.

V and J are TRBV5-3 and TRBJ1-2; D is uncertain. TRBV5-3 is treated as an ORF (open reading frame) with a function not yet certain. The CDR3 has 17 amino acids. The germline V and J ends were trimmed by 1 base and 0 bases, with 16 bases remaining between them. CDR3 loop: CARSLNLRSDPNYGYTF. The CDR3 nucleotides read TGTGCCAGAAGCTTGAATTTGAGGTCAGACCCTAACTATGGCTACACCTTC.

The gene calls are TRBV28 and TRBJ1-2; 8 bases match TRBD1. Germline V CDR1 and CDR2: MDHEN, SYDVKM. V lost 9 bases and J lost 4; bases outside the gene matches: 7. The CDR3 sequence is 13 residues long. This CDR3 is CASLQGVFYGYTF. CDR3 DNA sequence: TGTGCCAGTCTACAGGGGGTTTTCTATGGCTACACCTTC.

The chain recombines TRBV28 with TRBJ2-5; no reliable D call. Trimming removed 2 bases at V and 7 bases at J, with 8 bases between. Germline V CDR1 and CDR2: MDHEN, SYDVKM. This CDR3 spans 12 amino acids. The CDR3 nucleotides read TGTGCCAGCAGTTTAATAGAGGCGACCCAGTACTTC. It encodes CASSLIEATQYF.

CDR3 coding DNA: TGTGCCAGTAGCCAGGGACAGCTAAATCAGCCCCAGCATTTT. Amino acids: CASSQGQLNQPQHF. J is TRBJ1-5 and V is TRBV19; TRBD1 agrees at 7 bases. The CDR3 is made up of 14 amino acids. The junction had 6 bases not matched to a gene; V was cut back by 6 bases and J by 4 bases. Germline-derived CDR1 and CDR2 are LNHDA and SQIVND (reference sequence).

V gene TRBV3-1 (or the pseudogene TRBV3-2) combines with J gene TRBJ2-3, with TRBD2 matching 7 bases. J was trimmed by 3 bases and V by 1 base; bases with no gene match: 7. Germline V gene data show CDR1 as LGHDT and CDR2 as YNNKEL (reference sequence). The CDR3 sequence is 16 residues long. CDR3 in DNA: TGTGCCAGCAGCCAAGGCATCCGGGGAGGGACAGATACGCAGTATTTT. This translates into CASSQGIRGGTDTQYF.

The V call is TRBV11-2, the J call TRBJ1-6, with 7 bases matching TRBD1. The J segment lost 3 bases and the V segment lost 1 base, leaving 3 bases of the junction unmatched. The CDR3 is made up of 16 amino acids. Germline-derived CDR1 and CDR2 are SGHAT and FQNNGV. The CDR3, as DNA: TGTGCCAGCAGCTTAGTCCGACAGGGCTATAATTCACCCCTCCACTTT. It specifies CASSLVRQGYNSPLHF.

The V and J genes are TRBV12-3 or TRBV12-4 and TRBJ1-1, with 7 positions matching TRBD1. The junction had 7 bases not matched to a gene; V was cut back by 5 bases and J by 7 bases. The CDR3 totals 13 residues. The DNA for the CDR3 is TGTGCCAGCAGTCCCCCAGGGGGGCATGAAGCTTTCTTT. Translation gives CASSPPGGHEAFF.

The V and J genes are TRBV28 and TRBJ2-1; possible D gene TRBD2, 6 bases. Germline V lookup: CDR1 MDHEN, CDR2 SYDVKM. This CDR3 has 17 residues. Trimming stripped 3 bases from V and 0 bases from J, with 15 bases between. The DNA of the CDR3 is TGTGCCAGCAGTTTCGGGGGTTTACGCAACTCCTACAATGAGCAGTTCTTC. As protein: CASSFGGLRNSYNEQFF.

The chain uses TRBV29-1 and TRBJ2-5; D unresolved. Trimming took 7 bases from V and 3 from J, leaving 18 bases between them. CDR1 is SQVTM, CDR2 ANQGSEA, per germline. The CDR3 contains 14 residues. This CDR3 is CSGSKTGNKETQYF. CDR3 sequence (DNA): TGCAGCGGGTCAAAGACTGGAAACAAAGAGACCCAGTACTTC. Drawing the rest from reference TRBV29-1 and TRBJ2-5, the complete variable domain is SAVISQKPSRDICQRGTSLTIQCQVDSQVTMMFWYRQQPGQSLTLIATANQGSEATYESGFVIDKFPISRPNLTFSTLTVSNMSPEDSSIYLCSGSKTGNKETQYFGPGTRLLVL.

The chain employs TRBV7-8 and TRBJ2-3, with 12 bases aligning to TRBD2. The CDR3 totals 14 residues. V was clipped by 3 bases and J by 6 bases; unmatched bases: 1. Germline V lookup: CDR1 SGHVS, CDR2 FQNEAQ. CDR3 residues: CASSFTSGRDTQYF. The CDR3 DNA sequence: TGTGCCAGCAGCTTTACTAGCGGGAGGGATACGCAGTATTTT.

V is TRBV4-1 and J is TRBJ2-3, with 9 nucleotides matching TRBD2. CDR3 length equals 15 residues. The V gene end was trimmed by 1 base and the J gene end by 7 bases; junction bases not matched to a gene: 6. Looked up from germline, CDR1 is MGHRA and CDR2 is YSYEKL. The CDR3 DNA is TGCGCCAGCAGCCAAGGAGGGACTAGCAGAAATACGCAGTATTTT. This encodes CASSQGGTSRNTQYF.

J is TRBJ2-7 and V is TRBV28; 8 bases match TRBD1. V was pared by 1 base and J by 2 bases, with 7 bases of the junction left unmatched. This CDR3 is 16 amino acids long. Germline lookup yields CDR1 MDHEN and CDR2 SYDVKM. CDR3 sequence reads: CASSLYGQGGPYEQYF. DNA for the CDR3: TGTGCCAGCAGTTTATACGGACAGGGTGGGCCCTACGAGCAGTACTTC.

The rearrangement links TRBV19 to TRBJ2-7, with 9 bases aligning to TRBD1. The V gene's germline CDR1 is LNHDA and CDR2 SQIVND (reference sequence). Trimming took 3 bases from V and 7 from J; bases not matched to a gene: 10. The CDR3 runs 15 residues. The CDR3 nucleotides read TGTGCCAGTAGTATCGCCGGGACAGGGCTTTGGGAGCAGTACTTC. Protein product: CASSIAGTGLWEQYF.

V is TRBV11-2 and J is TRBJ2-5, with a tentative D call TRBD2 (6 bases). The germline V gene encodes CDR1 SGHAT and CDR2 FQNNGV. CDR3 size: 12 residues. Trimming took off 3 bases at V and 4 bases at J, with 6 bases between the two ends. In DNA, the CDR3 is TGTGCCAGCAGCTTCGGGGGAGAGACCCAGTACTTC. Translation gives CASSFGGETQYF.

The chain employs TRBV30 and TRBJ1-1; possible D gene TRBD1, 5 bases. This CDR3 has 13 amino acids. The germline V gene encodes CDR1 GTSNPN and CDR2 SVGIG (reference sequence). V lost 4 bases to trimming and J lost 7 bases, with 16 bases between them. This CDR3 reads CAWMRDAFDEAFF. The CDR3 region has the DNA TGTGCCTGGATGCGGGACGCCTTCGATGAAGCTTTCTTT.

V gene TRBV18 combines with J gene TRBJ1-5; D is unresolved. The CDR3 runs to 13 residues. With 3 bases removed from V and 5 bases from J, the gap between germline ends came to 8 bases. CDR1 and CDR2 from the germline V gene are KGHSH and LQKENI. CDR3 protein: CASSPVRDQPQHF. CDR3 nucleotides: TGTGCCAGCTCACCCGTCCGAGATCAGCCCCAGCATTTT.

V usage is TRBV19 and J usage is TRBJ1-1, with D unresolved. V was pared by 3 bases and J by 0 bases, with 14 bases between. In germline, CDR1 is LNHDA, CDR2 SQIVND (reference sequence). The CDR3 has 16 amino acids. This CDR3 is CASSIRSAPMNTEAFF. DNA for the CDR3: TGTGCCAGTAGTATCAGGTCTGCCCCCATGAACACTGAAGCTTTCTTT.

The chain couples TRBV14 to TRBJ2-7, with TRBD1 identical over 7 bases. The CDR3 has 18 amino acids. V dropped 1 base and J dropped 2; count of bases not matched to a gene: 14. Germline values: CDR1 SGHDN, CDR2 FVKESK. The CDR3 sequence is CASSQVSYQTGRPYEQYF. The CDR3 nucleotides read TGTGCCAGCAGCCAAGTTTCTTATCAGACAGGGAGACCCTACGAGCAGTACTTC.

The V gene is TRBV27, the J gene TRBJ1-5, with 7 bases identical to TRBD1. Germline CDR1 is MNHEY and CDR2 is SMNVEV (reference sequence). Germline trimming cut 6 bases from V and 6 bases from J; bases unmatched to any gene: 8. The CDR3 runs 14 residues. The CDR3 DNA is TGTGCCAGCAGGGGAACAGGGGTTTCTCAGCCCCAGCATTTT. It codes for CASRGTGVSQPQHF.